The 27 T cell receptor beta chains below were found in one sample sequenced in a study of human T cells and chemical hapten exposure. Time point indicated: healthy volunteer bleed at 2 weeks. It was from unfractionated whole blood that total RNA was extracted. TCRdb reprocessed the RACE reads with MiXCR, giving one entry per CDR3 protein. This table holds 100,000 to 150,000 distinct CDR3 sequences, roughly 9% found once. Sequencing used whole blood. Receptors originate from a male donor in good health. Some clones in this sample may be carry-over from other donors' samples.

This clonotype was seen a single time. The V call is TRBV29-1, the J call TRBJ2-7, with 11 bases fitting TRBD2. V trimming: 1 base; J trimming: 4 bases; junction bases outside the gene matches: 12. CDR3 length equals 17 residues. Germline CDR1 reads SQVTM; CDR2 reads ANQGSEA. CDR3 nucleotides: TGCAGCGTTGAAGGGCTAGCGGGAGGTCTCACTGGATACGAGCAGTACTTC. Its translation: CSVEGLAGGLTGYEQYF.

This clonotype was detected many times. The DNA for the CDR3 is TGCATCGTACAGGGTCTCTACAATGAGCAGTTCTTC. Its translation: CIVQGLYNEQFF. The rearrangement uses TRBV29-1 and TRBJ2-1, with D tentatively TRBD1 (6 bases). Germline CDR1 SQVTM, CDR2 ANQGSEA. The CDR3 length is 12 residues.

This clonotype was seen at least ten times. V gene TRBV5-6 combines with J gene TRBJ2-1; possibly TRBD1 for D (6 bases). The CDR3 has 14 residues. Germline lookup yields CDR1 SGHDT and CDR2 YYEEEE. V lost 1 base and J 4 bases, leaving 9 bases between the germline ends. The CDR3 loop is CASSLYREYNEQFF. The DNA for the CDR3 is TGTGCCAGCAGCTTGTACAGGGAATACAATGAGCAGTTCTTC.

The CDR3, as DNA: TGTGCCAGCAGTTTTGGTTGGGGAGGGGGTCAGGAGACCCAGTACTTC. Residues: CASSFGWGGGQETQYF. The gene calls are TRBV28 and TRBJ2-5; perhaps TRBD2 as D (7 bases). This CDR3 contains 16 residues. V gave up 3 bases and J gave up 5 bases, with 19 bases separating them. The germline V gene has CDR1 MDHEN and CDR2 SYDVKM.

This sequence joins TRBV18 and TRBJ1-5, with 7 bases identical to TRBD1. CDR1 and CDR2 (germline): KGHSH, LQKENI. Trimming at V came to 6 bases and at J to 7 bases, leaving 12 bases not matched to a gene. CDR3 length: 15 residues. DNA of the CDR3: TGTGCCAGCTCGCGGAACAGGGGAAGGGGCCAGCCCCAGCATTTT. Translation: CASSRNRGRGQPQHF.

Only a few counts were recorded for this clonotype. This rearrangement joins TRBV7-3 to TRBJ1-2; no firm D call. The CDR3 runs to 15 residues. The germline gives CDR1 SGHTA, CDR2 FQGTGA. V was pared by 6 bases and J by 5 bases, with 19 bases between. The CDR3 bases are TGTGCCAGCAGTTTCGGGCTTGGCCCGCAATATGGCTACACCTTC. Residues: CASSFGLGPQYGYTF.

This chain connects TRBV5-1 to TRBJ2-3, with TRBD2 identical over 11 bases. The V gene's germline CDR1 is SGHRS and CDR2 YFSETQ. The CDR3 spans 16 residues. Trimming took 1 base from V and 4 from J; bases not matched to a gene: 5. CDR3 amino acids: CASSLITSGSPDTQYF. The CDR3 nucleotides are TGCGCCAGCAGCTTGATTACTAGCGGGAGCCCAGATACGCAGTATTTT.

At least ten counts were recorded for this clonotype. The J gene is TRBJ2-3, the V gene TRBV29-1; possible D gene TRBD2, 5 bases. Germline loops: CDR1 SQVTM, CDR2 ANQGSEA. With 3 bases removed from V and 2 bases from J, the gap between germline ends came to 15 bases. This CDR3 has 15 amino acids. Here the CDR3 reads CSVDKLEEATDTQYF. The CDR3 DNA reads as TGCAGCGTTGATAAACTAGAGGAAGCCACAGATACGCAGTATTTT.

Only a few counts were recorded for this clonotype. CDR3 residues: CSGTSGSDTQYF. The CDR3 DNA sequence: TGCAGCGGGACTAGCGGCTCAGATACGCAGTATTTT. The genes are TRBV29-1 and TRBJ2-3; TRBD2 matches 10 bases. V shed 7 bases, J shed 4 bases, and the junction held 2 bases outside the gene matches. The CDR3 covers 12 residues. The germline V gene encodes CDR1 SQVTM and CDR2 ANQGSEA.

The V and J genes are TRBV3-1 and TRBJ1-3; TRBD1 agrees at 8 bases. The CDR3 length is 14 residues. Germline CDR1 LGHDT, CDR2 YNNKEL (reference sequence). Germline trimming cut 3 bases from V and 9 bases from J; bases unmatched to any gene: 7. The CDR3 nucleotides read TGTGCCAGCAGCCAGTCTAACAGGGGGAGCACCATATATTTT. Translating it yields CASSQSNRGSTIYF.

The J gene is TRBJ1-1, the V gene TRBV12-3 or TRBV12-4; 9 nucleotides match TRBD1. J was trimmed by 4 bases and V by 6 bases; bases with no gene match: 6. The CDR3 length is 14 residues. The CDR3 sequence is CASSQQGASTEAFF. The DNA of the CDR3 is TGTGCCAGCAGCCAACAGGGGGCGAGCACTGAAGCTTTCTTT.

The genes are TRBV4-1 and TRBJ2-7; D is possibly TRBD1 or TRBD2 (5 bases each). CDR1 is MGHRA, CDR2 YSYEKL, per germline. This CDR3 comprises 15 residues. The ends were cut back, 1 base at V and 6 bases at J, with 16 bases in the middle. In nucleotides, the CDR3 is TGCGCCAGCAGCCAAGTCCCCGCTTTGGGGGTCGAGCAGTACTTC. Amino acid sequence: CASSQVPALGVEQYF.

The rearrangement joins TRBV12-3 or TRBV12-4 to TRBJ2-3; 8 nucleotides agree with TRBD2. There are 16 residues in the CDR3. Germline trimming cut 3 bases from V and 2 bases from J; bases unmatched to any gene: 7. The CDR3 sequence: CASSFILADHTDTQYF. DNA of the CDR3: TGTGCCAGCAGTTTTATACTAGCGGATCACACAGATACGCAGTATTTT.

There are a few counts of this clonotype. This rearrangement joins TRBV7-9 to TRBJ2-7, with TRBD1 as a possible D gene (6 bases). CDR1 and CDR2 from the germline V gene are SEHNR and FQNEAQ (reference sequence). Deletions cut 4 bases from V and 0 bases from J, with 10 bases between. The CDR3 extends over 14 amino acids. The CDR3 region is CASSSGQRSYEQYF. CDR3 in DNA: TGTGCCAGCAGCTCCGGACAGCGCTCCTACGAGCAGTACTTC.

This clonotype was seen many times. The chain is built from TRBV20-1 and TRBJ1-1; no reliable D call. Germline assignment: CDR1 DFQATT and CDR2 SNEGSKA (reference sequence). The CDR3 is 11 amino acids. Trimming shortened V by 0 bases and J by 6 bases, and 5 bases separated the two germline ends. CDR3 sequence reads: CSARDLSEAFF. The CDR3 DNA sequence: TGCAGTGCTAGAGATCTCTCTGAAGCTTTCTTT.

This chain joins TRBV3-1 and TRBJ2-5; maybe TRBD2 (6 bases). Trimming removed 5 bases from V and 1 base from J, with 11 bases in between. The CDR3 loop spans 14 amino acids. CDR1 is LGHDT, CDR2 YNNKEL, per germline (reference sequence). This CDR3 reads CASSTGGPQETQYF. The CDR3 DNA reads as TGTGCCAGCAGCACAGGAGGGCCCCAAGAGACCCAGTACTTC.

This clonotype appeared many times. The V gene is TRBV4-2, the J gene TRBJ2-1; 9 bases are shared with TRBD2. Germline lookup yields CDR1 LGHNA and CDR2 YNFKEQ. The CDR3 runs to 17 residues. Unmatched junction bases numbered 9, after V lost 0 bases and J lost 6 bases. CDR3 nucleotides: TGTGCCAGCAGCCAAGAGGCCCTAGCGGGGCCATCCAATGAGCAGTTCTTC. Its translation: CASSQEALAGPSNEQFF.

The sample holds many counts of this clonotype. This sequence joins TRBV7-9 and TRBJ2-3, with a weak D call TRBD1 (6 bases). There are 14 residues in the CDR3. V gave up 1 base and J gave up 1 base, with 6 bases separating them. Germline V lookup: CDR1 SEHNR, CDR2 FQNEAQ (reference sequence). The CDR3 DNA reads TGTGCCAGCAGCTTAGGACAGGGCACAGATACGCAGTATTTT. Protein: CASSLGQGTDTQYF.

This CDR3 reads CASRHQNEETQYF. The CDR3 DNA reads TGTGCCAGCAGGCATCAAAACGAGGAGACCCAGTACTTC. The V call is TRBV12-3 or TRBV12-4, the J call TRBJ2-5; no firm D call. V gave up 6 bases and J gave up 5 bases, with 13 bases separating them. This CDR3 is built from 13 residues.

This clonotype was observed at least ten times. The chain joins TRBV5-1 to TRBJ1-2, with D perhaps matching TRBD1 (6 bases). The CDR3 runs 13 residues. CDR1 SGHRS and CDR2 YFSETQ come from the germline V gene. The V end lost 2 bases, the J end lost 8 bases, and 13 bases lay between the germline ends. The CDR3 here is CASSFPGAEGYTF. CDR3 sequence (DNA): TGCGCCAGCAGCTTTCCGGGGGCTGAAGGCTACACCTTC.

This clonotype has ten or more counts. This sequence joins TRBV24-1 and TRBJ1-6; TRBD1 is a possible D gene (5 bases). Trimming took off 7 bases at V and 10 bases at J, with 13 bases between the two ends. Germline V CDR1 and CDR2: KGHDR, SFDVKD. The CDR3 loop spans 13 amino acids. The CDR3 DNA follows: TGTGCCACCAGACGGGACTTCTCCTCACCCCTCCACTTT. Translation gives CATRRDFSSPLHF.

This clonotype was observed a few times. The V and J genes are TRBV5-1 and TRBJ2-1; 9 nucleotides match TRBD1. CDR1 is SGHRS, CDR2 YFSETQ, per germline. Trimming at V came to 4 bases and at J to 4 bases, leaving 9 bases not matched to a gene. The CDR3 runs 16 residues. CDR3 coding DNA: TGCGCCAGCAGCCGGACAGGGGCCGACATATACAATGAGCAGTTCTTC. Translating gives CASSRTGADIYNEQFF.

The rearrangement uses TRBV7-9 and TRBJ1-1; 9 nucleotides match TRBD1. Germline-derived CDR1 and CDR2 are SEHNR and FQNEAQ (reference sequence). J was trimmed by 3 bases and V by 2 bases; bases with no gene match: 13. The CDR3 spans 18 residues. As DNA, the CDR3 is TGTGCCAGCAGCTTACCCTCCACAGGGGGCAAGGCGTACACTGAAGCTTTCTTT. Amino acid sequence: CASSLPSTGGKAYTEAFF.

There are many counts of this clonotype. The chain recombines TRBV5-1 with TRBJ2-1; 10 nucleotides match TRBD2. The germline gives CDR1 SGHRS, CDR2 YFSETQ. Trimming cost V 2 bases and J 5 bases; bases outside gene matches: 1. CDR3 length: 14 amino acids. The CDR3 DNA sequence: TGCGCCAGCAGCTTCCTAGCGGGAGACAATGAGCAGTTCTTC. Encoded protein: CASSFLAGDNEQFF.

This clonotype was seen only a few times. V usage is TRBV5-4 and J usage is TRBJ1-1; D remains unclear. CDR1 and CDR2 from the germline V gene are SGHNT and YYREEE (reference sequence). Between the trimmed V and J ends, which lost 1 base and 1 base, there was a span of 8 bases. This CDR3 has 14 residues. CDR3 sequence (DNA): TGTGCCAGCAGCTTGCCGGCGGAGAACACTGAAGCTTTCTTT. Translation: CASSLPAENTEAFF.

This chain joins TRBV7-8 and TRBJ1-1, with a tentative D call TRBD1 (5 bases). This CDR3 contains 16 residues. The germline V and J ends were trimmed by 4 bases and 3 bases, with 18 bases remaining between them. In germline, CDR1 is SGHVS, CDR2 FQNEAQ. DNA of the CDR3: TGTGCCAGCAGCTCAGGGACTCTTCAGAAGGACACTGAAGCTTTCTTT. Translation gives CASSSGTLQKDTEAFF.

Here the CDR3 DNA reads TGTGCCAGTAGCTTAGGGTGGAAAGTAACCTACGAGCAGTACTTC. Protein: CASSLGWKVTYEQYF. The chain couples TRBV19 to TRBJ2-7; unclear D gene. Germline V CDR1 and CDR2: LNHDA, SQIVND (reference sequence). This CDR3 is built from 15 residues. Trimming took 6 bases from V and 2 from J, leaving 17 bases between them.